This T cell receptor beta chain was sequenced during a study of cytomegalovirus exposure and HLA in healthy donors. In the study overall: Earlier results showed roughly 110 million unique TCR beta sequences derived from approximately 180 million T cells.

This clone was recorded a few times. What it binds is unknown. Overall study findings and caveats: Later findings reportedly placed an Asian-associated ancestry cluster below the approximately 650-donor mean for N-insertions. The study flagged about 150 TCR beta chains as cytomegalovirus-associated.

Use of 60 Vbeta and 13 Jbeta primers characterized the PCR. Per the original methods: A later analysis tallied tens of millions of unique TCR beta chains, about 11 million of them shared. Produced via immunoSEQ multiplex PCR; TCRdb's table is partial and in-frame only. The V and J calls and the clone size are those of that table, but D and trimming were determined from the DNA. The data show fewer than 200,000 clones, 75% to 80% seen once. The sequence was collected from a man in his forties in good health and CMV-seropositive. The source material was PBMCs.

The CDR3 nucleotides read TGTGCCAGCAGCTTTTGGGGGGCTGAAGCTTTCTTT. Translating gives CASSFWGAEAFF. The gene calls are TRBV7-9 and TRBJ1-1; perhaps TRBD1 as D (5 bases). The CDR3 spans 12 residues. V shed 3 bases and J shed 6 bases, with 8 bases lying between them. Per the germline V gene, CDR1 is SEHNR and CDR2 is FQNEAQ (reference sequence).